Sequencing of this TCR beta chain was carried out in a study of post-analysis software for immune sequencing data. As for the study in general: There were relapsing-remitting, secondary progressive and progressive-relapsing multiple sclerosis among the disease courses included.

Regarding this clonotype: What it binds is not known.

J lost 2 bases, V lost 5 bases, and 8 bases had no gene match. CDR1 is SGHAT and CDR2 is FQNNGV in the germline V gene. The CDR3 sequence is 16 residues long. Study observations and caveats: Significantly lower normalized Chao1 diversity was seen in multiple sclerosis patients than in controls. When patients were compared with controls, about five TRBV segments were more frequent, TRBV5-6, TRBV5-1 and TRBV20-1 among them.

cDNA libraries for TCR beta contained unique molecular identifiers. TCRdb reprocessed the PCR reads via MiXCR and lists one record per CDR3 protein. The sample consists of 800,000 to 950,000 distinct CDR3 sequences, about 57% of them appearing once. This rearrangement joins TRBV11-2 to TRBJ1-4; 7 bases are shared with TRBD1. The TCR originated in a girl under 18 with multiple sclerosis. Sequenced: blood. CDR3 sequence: CASSAGLRGTNEKLFF. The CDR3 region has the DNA TGTGCCAGCAGCGCGGGACTCAGGGGGACTAATGAAAAACTGTTTTTT.